The clone carrying this TCR beta chain has ten or more counts. Its specificity is unknown. The data belong to a study of CD8 T cells in ankylosing spondylitis. Trimming removed 2 bases from V and 5 bases from J, with 13 bases in between. Germline V gene data show CDR1 as MNHEY and CDR2 as SMNVEV (reference sequence). This CDR3 is built from 14 residues. The TCR beta libraries were generated through quantitative 5'-RACE incorporating molecular barcodes. Via MiXCR, TCRdb re-called the 5' RACE reads, giving one row per CDR3 protein. Here the sample spans about 200,000 distinct CDR3 sequences, just under 7.5% being singletons. Overall study results and limits: Seemingly distinctive of ankylosing spondylitis blood was a TCR beta motif formed by eight highly homologous variants. Clones linked with disease were CD8+ and fairly uncommon in the peripheral blood. Before this, some motif variants had been reported in reactive arthritis synovial fluid and blood.

Sequences were obtained from blood, either unsorted or a sorted T cell fraction (not recorded which). The chain recombines TRBV27 with TRBJ2-7, with D perhaps matching TRBD2 (7 bases). This TCR was sampled from a male donor with ankylosing spondylitis. The CDR3: CASSLGGAGDEQYF. The CDR3 coding sequence is TGTGCCAGCAGTTTAGGGGGGGCTGGTGACGAGCAGTACTTC.